Presented here are 26 T cell receptor beta chains from one specimen sequenced in a study of cytomegalovirus exposure and HLA in healthy donors. Vbeta (60) and Jbeta (13) primers were used in the PCR. The table came from immunoSEQ multiplex PCR; TCRdb's copy has only in-frame clones and leaves some out. The profile shows roughly 170,000 clones, around four fifths of them singletons. What was sequenced was PBMCs. The receptors originated from a woman between 45 and 65 years old in good health and CMV-seropositive.

The gene calls are TRBV19 and TRBJ2-7; 9 positions agree with TRBD2. The V segment lost 4 bases and the J segment 8 bases; nucleotides outside the gene matches: 12. In germline, CDR1 is LNHDA, CDR2 SQIVND (reference sequence). The CDR3 is 15 residues long. This chain's CDR3 is CASSTQRGAASQQYF. The CDR3 nucleotides are TGTGCCAGTAGTACCCAGCGGGGGGCCGCCTCCCAGCAGTACTTC.

This chain links TRBV6-1 with TRBJ1-5, with D perhaps TRBD1 (6 bases). From germline, CDR1 is MNHNS and CDR2 SASEGT. The CDR3 contains 17 residues. V lost 0 bases, J lost 0 bases, and 12 bases lay in between. CDR3 amino acids: CASSEAPGAYSNQPQHF. The CDR3 bases are TGTGCCAGCAGTGAAGCGCCAGGGGCATATAGCAATCAGCCCCAGCATTTT.

The rearrangement joins TRBV6-1 to TRBJ1-5; a weak D match, TRBD1 (5 bases). Germline loops: CDR1 MNHNS, CDR2 SASEGT. Trimming removed 0 bases from V and 5 bases from J, with 11 bases in between. The CDR3 sequence is 15 residues long. CDR3 sequence: CASSEAGGEHQPQHF. The DNA for the CDR3 is TGTGCCAGCAGTGAAGCGGGAGGGGAGCATCAGCCCCAGCATTTT.

The genes are TRBV7-8 and TRBJ2-7; D is ambiguous. V lost 1 base and J lost 6, with 13 bases in between. CDR3 size: 14 residues. Germline CDR1 is SGHVS and CDR2 is FQNEAQ. Here the CDR3 DNA reads TGTGCCAGCAGCTTAGACCCCCCCAGAGGCGAGCAGTACTTC. This translates into CASSLDPPRGEQYF.

This chain connects TRBV19 to TRBJ2-7; D is perhaps TRBD1 (6 bases). The CDR3 runs 16 residues. Germline CDR1 and CDR2: LNHDA and SQIVND (reference sequence). V shed 3 bases and J shed 1 base, with 16 bases lying between them. The DNA of the CDR3 is TGTGCCAGTAGTATGCGCAGACAGGCGCTATCCTACGAGCAGTACTTC. This sequence encodes CASSMRRQALSYEQYF.

This clone was recorded at least ten times. The chain joins TRBV9 to TRBJ2-7; 7 bases are shared with TRBD2. This CDR3 is built from 15 residues. Per the germline V gene, CDR1 is SGDLS and CDR2 is YYNGEE. The trim removed 4 bases at V and 4 bases at J, leaving 11 bases unmatched. CDR3 DNA: TGTGCCAGCAGCCCCGGAGTGGGGACTAAGTACGAGCAGTACTTC. This encodes CASSPGVGTKYEQYF.

The genes are TRBV19 and TRBJ2-1, with 10 bases lining up with TRBD1. V was clipped by 10 bases and J by 3 bases; unmatched bases: 6. This CDR3 is 14 amino acids long. Germline CDR1 LNHDA, CDR2 SQIVND (reference sequence). Here the CDR3 DNA reads TGTGCCACCCGACAGGGGGCCGTCTACAATGAGCAGTTCTTC. This encodes CATRQGAVYNEQFF.

This chain uses TRBV30 with TRBJ1-2; D is possibly TRBD1 (5 bases). The CDR3 is made up of 14 amino acids. V was trimmed by 0 bases and J by 4 bases, leaving 12 bases between them. Germline CDR1 is GTSNPN and CDR2 is SVGIG (reference sequence). The CDR3 DNA reads as TGTGCCTGGAGTGTGCGGGGACCTATCTATGGCTACACCTTC. Protein: CAWSVRGPIYGYTF.

The J gene is TRBJ2-3, the V gene TRBV5-1, with TRBD1 matching over 8 bases. V lost 4 bases and J lost 0; bases outside the gene matches: 19. The CDR3 totals 20 residues. Germline loops: CDR1 SGHRS, CDR2 YFSETQ. CDR3 protein: CASSPTPGQATYPSTDTQYF. CDR3 coding DNA: TGCGCCAGCAGCCCTACTCCGGGACAGGCTACTTACCCTAGCACAGATACGCAGTATTTT. The full variable domain, completed using reference TRBV5-1 and TRBJ2-3, is KAGVTQTPRYLIKTRGQQVTLSCSPISGHRSVSWYQQTPGQGLQFLFEYFSETQRNKGNFPGRFSGRQFSNSRSEMNVSTLELGDSALYLCASSPTPGQATYPSTDTQYFGPGTRLTVL.

This chain uses TRBV5-4 with TRBJ1-2, with a weak D call TRBD1 (5 bases). The germline CDR1 and CDR2 sequences are SGHNT and YYREEE (reference sequence). The V and J ends lost 4 bases and 2 bases respectively, with 15 bases between them. The CDR3 loop spans 15 amino acids. DNA of the CDR3: TGTGCCAGCAGCCCGTCGGACAATACCAACTATGGCTACACCTTC. Its translation is CASSPSDNTNYGYTF.

The rearrangement links TRBV6-1 to TRBJ2-4; perhaps TRBD1 as D (8 bases). There are 13 residues in the CDR3. Trimming removed 8 bases from V and 6 bases from J, with 14 bases in between. Germline CDR1 MNHNS, CDR2 SASEGT. The CDR3 DNA reads TGTGCCAGCCTAACAGGGGGGGGAAACATTCAGTACTTC. This sequence encodes CASLTGGGNIQYF.

This chain uses TRBV7-9 with TRBJ2-5, with D possibly matching TRBD1 (5 bases). The CDR3 covers 15 residues. Germline lookup yields CDR1 SEHNR and CDR2 FQNEAQ (reference sequence). Deletions cut 2 bases from V and 4 bases from J, with 14 bases between. CDR3 sequence (DNA): TGTGCCAGCAGCTTACACGGCAGGGTCGGAGAGACCCAGTACTTC. Translation: CASSLHGRVGETQYF. Full variable domain (missing parts from reference TRBV7-9 and TRBJ2-5): DTGVSQNPRHKITKRGQNVTFRCDPISEHNRLYWYRQTLGQGPEFLTYFQNEAQLEKSRLLSDRFSAERPKGSFSTLEIQRTEQGDSAMYLCASSLHGRVGETQYFGPGTRLLVL.

V is TRBV7-3 and J is TRBJ2-1; possible D gene TRBD2, 6 bases. Trimming took off 3 bases at V and 9 bases at J, with 12 bases between the two ends. The germline gives CDR1 SGHTA, CDR2 FQGTGA. The CDR3 contains 13 residues. The CDR3 DNA follows: TGTGCCAGCAGCTTCCGACTAGTGAGTGAGCAGTTCTTC. Translation gives CASSFRLVSEQFF.

This clone was recorded a few times. The rearrangement joins TRBV19 to TRBJ2-5, with D perhaps TRBD1 (7 bases). The CDR3 has 16 residues. Germline V gives CDR1 LNHDA, CDR2 SQIVND (reference sequence). V gave up 5 bases and J gave up 5 bases, with 21 bases separating them. The CDR3 loop is CASSGSRGPGRETQYF. In DNA, the CDR3 is TGTGCCAGTAGTGGGTCGAGGGGGCCAGGGAGGGAGACCCAGTACTTC.

Regarding this clone: Other DNA sequences of this sample code for an identical CDR3. The chain employs TRBV6-1 and TRBJ1-3; D remains unclear. Germline V CDR1 and CDR2: MNHNS, SASEGT. V lost 1 base, J lost 0 bases, and 4 bases lay in between. The CDR3 spans 14 residues. The CDR3, as DNA: TGTGCCAGCAGTGAAGGCAGCTCTGGAAACACCATATATTTT. Amino acid sequence: CASSEGSSGNTIYF.

The V and J genes are TRBV27 and TRBJ1-2; 7 positions match TRBD1. This CDR3 spans 15 amino acids. Trimming took 0 bases from V and 7 from J; bases not matched to a gene: 8. Germline CDR1 and CDR2: MNHEY and SMNVEV (reference sequence). The CDR3 sequence is CASSLSETGLGGYTF. In nucleotides, the CDR3 is TGTGCCAGCAGTTTATCCGAGACAGGGTTGGGTGGCTACACCTTC.

The genes are TRBV27 and TRBJ1-2; 7 bases are a match to TRBD1. The V and J ends lost 3 bases and 4 bases, in that order; junction bases with no gene match: 8. The CDR3 extends over 15 amino acids. CDR1 and CDR2 from the germline V gene are MNHEY and SMNVEV (reference sequence). The CDR3: CASSFGTGDGYGYTF. CDR3 DNA sequence: TGTGCCAGCAGTTTCGGCACAGGGGACGGCTATGGCTACACCTTC.

The chain employs TRBV7-9 and TRBJ1-1; no firm D call. Trimming pared 7 bases from V and 0 bases from J, leaving 9 bases between. Germline V lookup: CDR1 SEHNR, CDR2 FQNEAQ (reference sequence). This CDR3 is built from 13 residues. Written as DNA, the CDR3 is TGTGCCAGCAATGGGGAGATGAACACTGAAGCTTTCTTT. Amino acid sequence: CASNGEMNTEAFF.

The chain recombines TRBV2 with TRBJ1-1; D is unresolved. This CDR3 is built from 13 residues. Trimming shortened V by 4 bases and J by 10 bases, and 16 bases separated the two germline ends. Germline values: CDR1 SNHLY, CDR2 FYNNEI. The CDR3 sequence is CASSVFFGLGAFF. In nucleotides, the CDR3 is TGTGCCAGCAGTGTGTTTTTTGGTCTAGGAGCTTTCTTT. The full variable domain, with the rest looked up from reference TRBV2 and TRBJ1-1, is EPEVTQTPSHQVTQMGQEVILRCVPISNHLYFYWYRQILGQKVEFLVSFYNNEISEKSEIFDDQFSVERPDGSNFTLKIRSTKLEDSAMYFCASSVFFGLGAFFGQGTRLTVV.

The chain uses TRBV4-1 and TRBJ2-2; TRBD1 might be the D (5 bases). Germline V gene lookup returns CDR1 MGHRA and CDR2 YSYEKL. This CDR3 is 16 amino acids long. Trimming stripped 1 base from V and 3 bases from J, with 12 bases between. CDR3 protein: CASSQVRGGDTGELFF. In DNA, the CDR3 is TGCGCCAGCAGCCAAGTTAGGGGTGGTGACACCGGGGAGCTGTTTTTT.

The CDR3, as DNA: TGTGCCAGCAGTGGTCAGAGGGGGAATGAGCAGTTCTTC. Its protein product is CASSGQRGNEQFF. V usage is TRBV2 and J usage is TRBJ2-1; D might be TRBD1 (6 bases). CDR1 SNHLY and CDR2 FYNNEI come from the germline V gene. The V end was cut by 4 bases, the J end by 7 bases, with 11 bases between. The CDR3 sequence is 13 residues long.

The rearrangement links TRBV2 to TRBJ2-7; D ambiguous. This CDR3 is built from 13 residues. Germline values: CDR1 SNHLY, CDR2 FYNNEI. Between the trimmed V and J ends, which lost 7 bases and 4 bases, there was a span of 14 bases. This chain's CDR3 is CASNSRAGYEQYF. The CDR3 region has the DNA TGTGCCAGCAATAGCAGAGCTGGATACGAGCAGTACTTC. Full variable domain (remainder filled in from reference TRBV2 and TRBJ2-7): EPEVTQTPSHQVTQMGQEVILRCVPISNHLYFYWYRQILGQKVEFLVSFYNNEISEKSEIFDDQFSVERPDGSNFTLKIRSTKLEDSAMYFCASNSRAGYEQYFGPGTRLTVT.

This clone occurred a few times. The chain carries TRBV29-1 and TRBJ1-2; the match to TRBD1 covers 7 bases. Losses at the gene ends were 0 bases for V and 4 bases for J; bases not matched to a gene: 5. The CDR3 consists of 14 residues. CDR1 SQVTM and CDR2 ANQGSEA come from the germline V gene. The CDR3, as DNA: TGCAGCGTTGAAGACAGACAGGGAGTCTATGGCTACACCTTC. Translation gives CSVEDRQGVYGYTF.

This clone was detected only a few times. The gene calls are TRBV5-1 and TRBJ2-3; 12 bases map to TRBD1. This CDR3 contains 15 residues. After removal of 4 bases from V and 5 bases from J, the junction contained 5 bases not matched to a gene. The germline CDR1 and CDR2 sequences are SGHRS and YFSETQ. CDR3: CASSPGTGGIDTQYF. DNA of the CDR3: TGCGCCAGCAGCCCGGGGACAGGGGGCATAGATACGCAGTATTTT.

The rearrangement links TRBV27 to TRBJ1-1, with 8 bases lining up with TRBD1. Unmatched junction bases numbered 6, after V lost 6 bases and J lost 6 bases. The germline CDR1 and CDR2 sequences are MNHEY and SMNVEV (reference sequence). This CDR3 region has 13 residues. DNA of the CDR3: TGTGCCAGCAGGAAAACAGGGGGGGCTGAAGCTTTCTTT. This translates into CASRKTGGAEAFF.

The V call is TRBV5-1, the J call TRBJ1-2; D call uncertain. CDR1 is SGHRS, CDR2 YFSETQ, per germline. The length of the CDR3 is 16 residues. V was trimmed by 0 bases and J by 1 base, leaving 13 bases between them. The CDR3 nucleotides read TGCGCCAGCAGCTTGGCCGGGGAGGGCCGTAACTATGGCTACACCTTC. The encoded protein is CASSLAGEGRNYGYTF.